These 27 T cell receptor beta chains came from one sample sequenced in a study of early T cells in non-severe SARS-CoV-2 infection. Via MiXCR, TCRdb re-called the 5' RACE reads, giving one row per CDR3 protein. In the table there are tens of thousands of distinct CDR3 sequences, around 5.6% of which are singletons. Sequencing was carried out using whole blood. The receptors were sampled from an adult who was a healthcare worker with PCR-confirmed SARS-CoV-2 infection or an uninfected control (not recorded which).

This clonotype was detected a few times. The chain links TRBV28 to TRBJ1-2, with TRBD1 as a possible D gene (5 bases). From germline, CDR1 is MDHEN and CDR2 SYDVKM. This CDR3 spans 15 amino acids. Trimming took off 5 bases at V and 6 bases at J, with 19 bases between the two ends. The CDR3 DNA reads TGTGCCAGCAGTGCACTAGTTGGGGACGGAAATGGCTACACCTTC. It yields the protein CASSALVGDGNGYTF.

This clonotype was counted ten times or more. The rearrangement joins TRBV5-1 to TRBJ1-5; a possible D gene is TRBD1 (6 bases). The V end was cut by 7 bases, the J end by 7 bases, with 24 bases between. The CDR3 spans 16 residues. Looked up from germline, CDR1 is SGHRS and CDR2 is YFSETQ. This chain's CDR3 is CASSAGTQGLGQPQHF. CDR3 coding DNA: TGCGCCAGCTCTGCGGGGACACAGGGACTTGGCCAGCCCCAGCATTTT.

This clonotype has more than one count but fewer than ten. CDR3 amino acids: CASSSLAFETQYF. For the CDR3, the DNA is TGTGCCAGCAGTTCACTAGCGTTTGAGACCCAGTACTTC. V and J are TRBV27 and TRBJ2-5, with TRBD2 matching 7 bases. The ends lost 4 bases at V and 5 bases at J; junction bases unmatched: 4. The CDR3 is 13 residues long. From germline, CDR1 is MNHEY and CDR2 SMNVEV (reference sequence).

The rearrangement links TRBV11-2 to TRBJ2-3, with TRBD2 as a possible D gene (6 bases). The V gene lost 0 bases and the J gene lost 4 bases, with 8 bases spanning the gap. The germline V gene encodes CDR1 SGHAT and CDR2 FQNNGV. The CDR3 sequence is 14 residues long. Written as DNA, the CDR3 is TGTGCCAGCAGCTTAGATGGAGGGGCAGATACGCAGTATTTT. Its protein product is CASSLDGGADTQYF.

There are many counts of this clonotype. CDR3 region: CASSQGAEAFF. Here the CDR3 DNA reads TGTGCCAGCAGCCAGGGGGCTGAGGCGTTCTTC. This chain uses TRBV6-5 with TRBJ2-1, with 8 bases lining up with TRBD1. The V segment lost 6 bases and the J segment 15 bases; nucleotides outside the gene matches: 7. CDR3 size: 11 residues. Germline V gene data show CDR1 as MNHEY and CDR2 as SVGAGI.

This clonotype was counted a few times. The chain is built from TRBV20-1 and TRBJ2-7; 7 bases are a match to TRBD1. The V gene end was trimmed by 3 bases and the J gene end by 3 bases; junction bases not matched to a gene: 2. The CDR3 covers 12 residues. CDR1 and CDR2 (germline): DFQATT, SNEGSKA (reference sequence). In nucleotides, the CDR3 is TGCAGTGCTAGCACAGGGGTCTACGAGCAGTACTTC. It is translated as CSASTGVYEQYF.

This clonotype was detected many times. V gene TRBV6-2 or TRBV6-3 combines with J gene TRBJ2-1; D unresolved. CDR1 and CDR2 (germline): MNHEY, SVGEGT. Between the trimmed V and J ends, which lost 0 bases and 4 bases, there was a span of 16 bases. The CDR3 is 17 amino acids. The CDR3 DNA reads as TGTGCCAGCAGTTACTCGATAACGCAGGCCCTATACAATGAGCAGTTCTTC. Residues: CASSYSITQALYNEQFF.

This clonotype was found many times. The chain links TRBV12-5 to TRBJ1-1; no firm D call. V lost 9 bases and J 7 bases, leaving 27 bases between the germline ends. Germline V gives CDR1 LGHNT, CDR2 FRNRAP. CDR3 length: 16 amino acids. This CDR3 is CARVPRVRNQPYEAFF. The CDR3 bases are TGTGCTAGAGTCCCCCGCGTAAGGAACCAACCTTATGAAGCTTTCTTT. The full variable domain, its missing parts supplied by reference TRBV12-5 and TRBJ1-1, is DARVTQTPRHKVTEMGQEVTMRCQPILGHNTVFWYRQTMMQGLELLAYFRNRAPLDDSGMPKDRFSAEMPDATLATLKIQPSEPRDSAVYFCARVPRVRNQPYEAFFGQGTRLTVV.

There are many counts of this clonotype. The chain uses TRBV7-3 and TRBJ2-5, with 12 nucleotides matching TRBD2. V lost 2 bases and J lost 1; bases outside the gene matches: 11. The CDR3 covers 19 residues. Germline V gene lookup returns CDR1 SGHTA and CDR2 FQGTGA. The CDR3 sequence: CASSLLAGGTPQLQETQYF. The DNA for the CDR3 is TGTGCCAGCAGCTTACTAGCGGGGGGGACGCCCCAACTCCAAGAGACCCAGTACTTC.

This clonotype was seen many times. A read error may account for a junction end that differs from germline. This chain connects TRBV30 to TRBJ1-1; D uncertain. Germline-derived CDR1 and CDR2 are GTSNPN and SVGIG (reference sequence). This CDR3 is built from 13 residues. The CDR3 nucleotides read TGTGCCTGGAGTGTATGGGGTCAGACCGAAGTTTTCTTT. It yields the protein CAWSVWGQTEVFF.

This clonotype was picked up a small number of times. This chain uses TRBV7-9 with TRBJ1-5; D is undetermined. This CDR3 is built from 14 residues. Germline V CDR1 and CDR2: SEHNR, FQNEAQ (reference sequence). V was cut by 1 base and J by 7 bases, with 11 bases left in between. The CDR3: CASSLGSGKQPQHF. The CDR3 DNA reads as TGTGCCAGCAGCTTAGGGTCTGGGAAACAGCCCCAGCATTTT.

This clonotype turned up a few times. The chain has TRBV20-1 and TRBJ1-1, with D perhaps matching TRBD1 (6 bases). V lost 0 bases and J 4 bases, leaving 12 bases between the germline ends. The CDR3 is 14 amino acids. Germline values: CDR1 DFQATT, CDR2 SNEGSKA (reference sequence). As DNA, the CDR3 is TGCAGTGCTAGAGATCAGGGGTGGGCCACTGAAGCTTTCTTT. Protein product: CSARDQGWATEAFF.

The chain combines TRBV6-5 with TRBJ2-2; D tentatively reads TRBD1 or TRBD2 (7 bases each). The CDR3 runs to 17 residues. In germline, CDR1 is MNHEY, CDR2 SVGAGI. Trimming cost V 10 bases and J 4 bases, with 25 bases left between them. CDR3 loop: CAIRGGASGSGTGELFF. The CDR3 bases are TGTGCCATCAGGGGGGGTGCGAGCGGGTCCGGCACCGGGGAGCTGTTTTTT.

This clonotype was detected a few times. The genes are TRBV7-9 and TRBJ2-5, with D uncertain. V gave up 5 bases and J gave up 4 bases, with 11 bases separating them. CDR1 and CDR2 from the germline V gene are SEHNR and FQNEAQ (reference sequence). This CDR3 region has 13 residues. CDR3 in DNA: TGTGCCAGCAGCCCGGTCTCGTTAGAGACCCAGTACTTC. Protein: CASSPVSLETQYF.

The sample holds a few counts of this clonotype. The chain links TRBV18 to TRBJ1-1, with D maybe TRBD1 (6 bases). Germline V gene data show CDR1 as KGHSH and CDR2 as LQKENI. V gave up 2 bases and J gave up 8 bases, with 12 bases separating them. CDR3 length: 13 residues. CDR3 in amino acids: CASSPDGQIEAFF. The CDR3 bases are TGTGCCAGCTCACCAGATGGACAGATAGAAGCTTTCTTT.

This clonotype came up many times. This chain joins TRBV5-1 and TRBJ1-3; tentative D call: TRBD1 (6 bases). CDR1 is SGHRS and CDR2 is YFSETQ in the germline V gene. The CDR3 runs to 16 residues. V was pared by 1 base and J by 0 bases, with 11 bases between. The CDR3 DNA reads as TGCGCCAGCAGCTTGACGGGGGCCGGCTCTGGAAACACCATATATTTT. This sequence encodes CASSLTGAGSGNTIYF.

The sample holds many counts of this clonotype. This chain connects TRBV6-4 to TRBJ2-2; D gene uncertain. Germline CDR1 MRHNA, CDR2 SNTAGT. Trimming took 2 bases from V and 3 from J, leaving 4 bases between them. The CDR3 length is 13 residues. The CDR3, as DNA: TGTGCCAGCAGTGACAGGGACACCGGGGAGCTGTTTTTT. Its protein product is CASSDRDTGELFF.

The chain employs TRBV29-1 and TRBJ1-1, with a possible D match to TRBD1 (5 bases). There are 12 residues in the CDR3. The V gene's germline CDR1 is SQVTM and CDR2 ANQGSEA. V lost 6 bases and J 5 bases, leaving 13 bases between the germline ends. The CDR3 DNA reads TGCAGCGTAGGTCGGGGGGGGACTGAAGCTTTCTTT. It codes for CSVGRGGTEAFF.

This clonotype showed up many times. This rearrangement joins TRBV7-2 to TRBJ2-7, with 9 bases aligning to TRBD1. Losses at the gene ends were 1 base for V and 2 bases for J; bases not matched to a gene: 6. Germline CDR1 and CDR2: SGHTA and FQGNSA. This CDR3 is 16 amino acids long. The CDR3 is CASSLVPGQGTYEQYF. The CDR3 coding sequence is TGTGCCAGCAGCTTAGTCCCGGGACAGGGCACCTACGAGCAGTACTTC.

This clonotype was seen repeatedly, ten times or more. The chain is built from TRBV24-1 and TRBJ2-1; 7 nucleotides agree with TRBD2. There are 14 residues in the CDR3. Germline V gives CDR1 KGHDR, CDR2 SFDVKD. The J segment lost 0 bases and the V segment lost 8 bases, leaving 3 bases of the junction unmatched. CDR3: CATTAGASYNEQFF. The CDR3 DNA follows: TGTGCCACCACGGCGGGAGCCTCCTACAATGAGCAGTTCTTC.

The chain couples TRBV19 to TRBJ2-3; maybe TRBD1 (6 bases). V was trimmed by 5 bases and J by 0 bases, leaving 15 bases between them. The CDR3 is 16 amino acids. Germline lookup yields CDR1 LNHDA and CDR2 SQIVND (reference sequence). The CDR3 region is CASSPRYRVSTDTQYF. The DNA for the CDR3 is TGTGCCAGTAGTCCGCGCTACAGGGTTAGCACAGATACGCAGTATTTT. The whole variable domain, filled in from reference TRBV19 and TRBJ2-3, reads DGGITQSPKYLFRKEGQNVTLSCEQNLNHDAMYWYRQDPGQGLRLIYYSQIVNDFQKGDIAEGYSVSREKKESFPLTVTSAQKNPTAFYLCASSPRYRVSTDTQYFGPGTRLTVL.

The gene calls are TRBV12-3 or TRBV12-4 and TRBJ2-4; no clear D gene. Trimming took off 6 bases at V and 0 bases at J, with 9 bases between the two ends. The CDR3 spans 14 residues. DNA of the CDR3: TGTGCCAGCAGGTCCCGTTTAGCCAAAAACATTCAGTACTTC. Translating gives CASRSRLAKNIQYF.

This clonotype came up a few times. The chain has TRBV11-2 and TRBJ2-1; 9 nucleotides match TRBD1. Germline loops: CDR1 SGHAT, CDR2 FQNNGV. The J segment lost 2 bases and the V segment lost 1 base, leaving 0 bases of the junction unmatched. This CDR3 contains 15 residues. Here the CDR3 reads CASSLGTGAYNEQFF. CDR3 nucleotide sequence: TGTGCCAGCAGCTTAGGGACAGGGGCCTACAATGAGCAGTTCTTC.

This clonotype was seen many times. The rearrangement links TRBV2 to TRBJ2-2, with no clear D. Germline lookup yields CDR1 SNHLY and CDR2 FYNNEI. Trimming pared 9 bases from V and 5 bases from J, leaving 19 bases between. This CDR3 contains 15 residues. CDR3 amino acids: CASGRSPERTGELFF. The CDR3 DNA reads as TGTGCCAGTGGTCGCTCCCCTGAGAGGACCGGGGAGCTGTTTTTT.

The chain has TRBV6-5 and TRBJ1-3; D call uncertain. Trimming stripped 10 bases from V and 2 bases from J, with 9 bases between. The length of the CDR3 is 12 residues. Germline V gene lookup returns CDR1 MNHEY and CDR2 SVGAGI. CDR3 residues: CATKKPGNTIYF. The CDR3 DNA sequence: TGTGCCACCAAAAAGCCTGGAAACACCATATATTTT.

This clonotype appeared a few times. The chain employs TRBV11-2 and TRBJ1-4, with D maybe TRBD1 (5 bases). Germline V CDR1 and CDR2: SGHAT, FQNNGV. The V end was cut by 4 bases, the J end by 5 bases, with 11 bases between. This CDR3 is built from 14 residues. The CDR3 DNA is TGTGCCAGCAGCTGGGGACGGCACAATGAAAAACTGTTTTTT. Translation gives CASSWGRHNEKLFF.

About this clonotype itself: Being one base from a much bigger clone, this may be a read error. This rearrangement joins TRBV29-1 to TRBJ2-3; D gene ambiguous. There are 15 residues in the CDR3. Between the trimmed V and J ends, which lost 1 base and 5 bases, there was a span of 16 bases. Germline loops: CDR1 SQVTM, CDR2 ANQGSEA. CDR3 sequence: CSVEGGRVAQDTQYF. The CDR3 region has the DNA TGCAGCGTTGAAGGGGGTCGGGTAGCTCAAGATACGCAGTATTTT.